This T cell receptor (beta chain) derives from a study of cytomegalovirus exposure and HLA in healthy donors. This clone was seen a single time. Its antigen is currently unknown. Method: immunoSEQ multiplex PCR; TCRdb's copy keeps in-frame clones and lacks some. Found here are roughly 250,000 clones, 90% of them singletons; the top ten hold under 0.4%. Study-level results: In vitro, three CMV-associated chains proved specific for CMV antigens. Published work reported that the classifier diagnosed cytomegalovirus status with high specificity and sensitivity. Cytomegalovirus-associated status was assigned to some 160 TCR beta chains.

Germline V gene data show CDR1 as SGHRS and CDR2 as YFSETQ. Trimming took 4 bases from V and 6 from J, leaving 15 bases between them. This CDR3 has 14 residues. Source material: PBMCs. This chain joins TRBV5-1 and TRBJ2-3, with D possibly TRBD2 on 6 matching bases. The sequence came from a woman aged 18-29 years in good health and CMV-seronegative. CDR3 bases: TGCGCCAGCAGCGGGGGGACGCAGTATGATACGCAGTATTTT. Translation: CASSGGTQYDTQYF.